This T cell receptor (beta chain) was obtained from a study of cytotoxic CD8 clonotypes in ibrutinib-treated CLL. On the study more broadly: Sequenced samples delivered averages of 250,000 to 300,000 productive templates and tens of thousands of productive rearrangements. General study results and limits: Public clonotypes, found uncommonly, either contracted or stayed stable on treatment. Exceeding age-matched healthy donors, baseline clonality also tracked the counts of circulating CD8+ T cells.

Around 2.1 micrograms of genomic DNA from cryopreserved PBMCs went into TCR beta libraries. There are 16 residues in the CDR3. With 0 bases clipped from V and 7 bases from J, the junction kept 5 bases outside the gene matches. Germline CDR1 reads SGHRS; CDR2 reads YFSETQ. With regard to this clone: Its target is unknown.

Measured with immunoSEQ multiplex PCR; TCRdb has only the in-frame clones, and not every one. The repertoire includes 200,000 to 250,000 clones, about four fifths of them detected once, and about an eighth sits in the top ten. The TCR comes from a human donor with chronic lymphocytic leukemia. Sequences were derived from PBMCs, sampled after 12 months of ibrutinib treatment. The V gene is TRBV5-1, the J gene TRBJ1-4; 11 bases match TRBD1. The CDR3 reads CASSLGPGTGGEKLFF. CDR3 in DNA: TGCGCCAGCAGCTTGGGCCCCGGGACAGGGGGTGAAAAACTGTTTTTT.